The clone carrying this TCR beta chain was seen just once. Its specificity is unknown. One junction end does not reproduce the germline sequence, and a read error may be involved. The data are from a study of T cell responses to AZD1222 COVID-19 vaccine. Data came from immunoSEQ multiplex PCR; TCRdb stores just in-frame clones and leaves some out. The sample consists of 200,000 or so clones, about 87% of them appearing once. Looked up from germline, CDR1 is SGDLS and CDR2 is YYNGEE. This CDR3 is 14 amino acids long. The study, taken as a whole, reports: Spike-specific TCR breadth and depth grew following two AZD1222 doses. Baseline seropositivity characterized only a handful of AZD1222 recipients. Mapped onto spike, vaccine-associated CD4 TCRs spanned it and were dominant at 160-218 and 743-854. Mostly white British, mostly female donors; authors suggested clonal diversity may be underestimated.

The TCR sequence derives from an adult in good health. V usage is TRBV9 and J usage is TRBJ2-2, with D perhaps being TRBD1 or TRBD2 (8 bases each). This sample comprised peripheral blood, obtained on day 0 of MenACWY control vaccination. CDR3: CASSGTGNTGELFF. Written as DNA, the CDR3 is TGTGCCAGTAGCGGGACAGGTAACACCGGGGAGCTGTTTTTT.